These 11 T cell receptor beta chains were sequenced from one sample in a study of technical replicates of blood from several donors. Clones were sequenced by immunoSEQ multiplex PCR, and TCRdb holds only the in-frame ones, with some missing. The data contain 70,000 to 85,000 clones, almost 98% of them singletons. Sequences were obtained from T cells isolated from PBMCs. The receptors come from a human donor in good health.

In nucleotides, the CDR3 is TGCGCCAGCAGGGTTCGGCAGGGGTCAGGGGGCAATGAGCAGTTCTTC. This sequence encodes CASRVRQGSGGNEQFF. The chain links TRBV5-1 to TRBJ2-1; 7 bases agree with TRBD1. The CDR3 length is 16 residues. Trimming cost V 5 bases and J 6 bases; bases outside gene matches: 14. Germline assignment: CDR1 SGHRS and CDR2 YFSETQ.

The V call is TRBV4-1, the J call TRBJ2-5, with 11 bases identical to TRBD2. CDR3 length: 15 amino acids. V shed 6 bases and J 1 base; nucleotides not matched to a gene: 4. Germline V gene data show CDR1 as MGHRA and CDR2 as YSYEKL. The CDR3: CASSPTSGAQETQYF. DNA of the CDR3: TGCGCCAGCAGTCCGACTAGCGGGGCCCAAGAGACCCAGTACTTC.

The rearrangement joins TRBV5-1 to TRBJ2-2; TRBD2 agrees at 9 bases. Looked up from germline, CDR1 is SGHRS and CDR2 is YFSETQ. Trimming removed 3 bases from V and 2 bases from J; junction bases left unmatched: 11. This CDR3 comprises 18 residues. This CDR3 reads CASSYQPSSGVNTGELFF. The CDR3 bases are TGCGCCAGCAGCTACCAACCCTCTAGCGGGGTAAACACCGGGGAGCTGTTTTTT.

This chain connects TRBV30 to TRBJ1-6; 7 positions match TRBD1. The germline CDR1 and CDR2 sequences are GTSNPN and SVGIG (reference sequence). This CDR3 comprises 15 residues. V dropped 5 bases and J dropped 1; count of bases not matched to a gene: 5. CDR3 protein: CAWQTGLSYNSPLHF. Here the CDR3 DNA reads TGTGCCTGGCAGACAGGGCTATCCTATAATTCACCCCTCCACTTT.

The V and J genes are TRBV27 and TRBJ2-3; D is possibly TRBD1 (6 bases). V was clipped by 3 bases and J by 0 bases, with 10 bases between them. This CDR3 spans 15 amino acids. Germline CDR1 reads MNHEY; CDR2 reads SMNVEV (reference sequence). CDR3 bases: TGTGCCAGCAGTTTTGGCAGGGGCAGCACAGATACGCAGTATTTT. Translation gives CASSFGRGSTDTQYF.

This chain links TRBV18 with TRBJ2-7; 10 bases align to TRBD1. Germline CDR1 reads KGHSH; CDR2 reads LQKENI. V lost 6 bases, J lost 5 bases, and 7 bases stayed unmatched. The CDR3 runs to 14 residues. As DNA, the CDR3 is TGTGCCAGCTCGACCGGGACAGGGGATAACGAGCAGTACTTC. It specifies CASSTGTGDNEQYF.

The gene calls are TRBV7-6 and TRBJ1-6; D is perhaps TRBD1 (6 bases). V was clipped by 1 base and J by 6 bases, with 13 bases between them. There are 16 residues in the CDR3. The germline CDR1 and CDR2 sequences are SGHVS and FNYEAQ. The CDR3 spells CASSLVAGAINSPLHF. CDR3 sequence (DNA): TGTGCCAGCAGCTTAGTGGCAGGGGCGATTAATTCACCCCTCCACTTT.

The J gene is TRBJ1-1, the V gene TRBV6-6; D is unresolved. Trimming stripped 2 bases from V and 1 base from J, with 11 bases between. CDR1 and CDR2 from the germline V gene are MNHNY and SVGAGI (reference sequence). The CDR3 has 15 amino acids. This CDR3 reads CASSYVAGGNTEAFF. The CDR3 nucleotides are TGTGCCAGCAGTTACGTGGCAGGAGGGAACACTGAAGCTTTCTTT.

The V call is TRBV7-2, the J call TRBJ2-3, with TRBD2 identical over 8 bases. CDR3 length equals 17 residues. The V and J ends lost 5 bases and 2 bases, in that order; junction bases with no gene match: 12. Germline CDR1 is SGHTA and CDR2 is FQGNSA. CDR3 coding DNA: TGTGCCAGCAGCCCCAGGGGCAGCGGGGGCCTCACAGATACGCAGTATTTT. Protein sequence: CASSPRGSGGLTDTQYF.

This chain joins TRBV7-2 and TRBJ1-5; D unresolved. This CDR3 is 13 amino acids long. Between the trimmed V and J ends, which lost 0 bases and 4 bases, there was a span of 4 bases. From germline, CDR1 is SGHTA and CDR2 FQGNSA. CDR3 coding DNA: TGTGCCAGCAGCTTAGCCCCAAATCAGCCCCAGCATTTT. The encoded protein is CASSLAPNQPQHF.

This clone was observed a handful of times. The CDR3 protein is CSVILTGGDEYEQYF. The CDR3 DNA sequence: TGCAGCGTTATACTAACAGGGGGCGACGAGTACGAGCAGTACTTC. The gene calls are TRBV29-1 and TRBJ2-7; 9 bases fit TRBD1. CDR1 SQVTM and CDR2 ANQGSEA come from the germline V gene. The CDR3 contains 15 residues. Unmatched junction bases numbered 12, after V lost 5 bases and J lost 4 bases.